The present TCR beta chain was sequenced within a study of OX40 agonist ivuxolimab in advanced cancers. Study-wide results and caveats: The CD4+ and CD8+ T cells in the blood had expanded clonally by week 6 at 0.1 to 3.0 mg/kg. Low clonal expansion, among the lowest seen, marked partial responders at 0.1-3.0 mg/kg.

Only in-frame clones appear in the TCRdb table, and some are missing; sequencing was by immunoSEQ multiplex PCR. The sample includes 45,000 to 50,000 clones, about 88% of them seen just once. Comment on this clone: Its antigen is currently unknown.

The clonotype was recovered from an adult with an advanced solid tumor such as melanoma, head and neck, liver or kidney cancer. The sequencing used CD4+ or CD8+ T cells sorted from blood, collected in a trial of the OX40 agonist ivuxolimab.

The CDR3 protein is CASSPIGGETQYF. For the CDR3, the DNA is TGCGCCAGCAGCCCTATAGGCGGAGAGACCCAGTACTTC. The V gene is TRBV5-1, the J gene TRBJ2-5; no definite D call. V lost 4 bases to trimming and J lost 4 bases, with 11 bases between them. There are 13 residues in the CDR3. Per the germline V gene, CDR1 is SGHRS and CDR2 is YFSETQ. Using reference TRBV5-1 and TRBJ2-5 for the parts outside the CDR3, the full variable domain is KAGVTQTPRYLIKTRGQQVTLSCSPISGHRSVSWYQQTPGQGLQFLFEYFSETQRNKGNFPGRFSGRQFSNSRSEMNVSTLELGDSALYLCASSPIGGETQYFGPGTRLLVL.